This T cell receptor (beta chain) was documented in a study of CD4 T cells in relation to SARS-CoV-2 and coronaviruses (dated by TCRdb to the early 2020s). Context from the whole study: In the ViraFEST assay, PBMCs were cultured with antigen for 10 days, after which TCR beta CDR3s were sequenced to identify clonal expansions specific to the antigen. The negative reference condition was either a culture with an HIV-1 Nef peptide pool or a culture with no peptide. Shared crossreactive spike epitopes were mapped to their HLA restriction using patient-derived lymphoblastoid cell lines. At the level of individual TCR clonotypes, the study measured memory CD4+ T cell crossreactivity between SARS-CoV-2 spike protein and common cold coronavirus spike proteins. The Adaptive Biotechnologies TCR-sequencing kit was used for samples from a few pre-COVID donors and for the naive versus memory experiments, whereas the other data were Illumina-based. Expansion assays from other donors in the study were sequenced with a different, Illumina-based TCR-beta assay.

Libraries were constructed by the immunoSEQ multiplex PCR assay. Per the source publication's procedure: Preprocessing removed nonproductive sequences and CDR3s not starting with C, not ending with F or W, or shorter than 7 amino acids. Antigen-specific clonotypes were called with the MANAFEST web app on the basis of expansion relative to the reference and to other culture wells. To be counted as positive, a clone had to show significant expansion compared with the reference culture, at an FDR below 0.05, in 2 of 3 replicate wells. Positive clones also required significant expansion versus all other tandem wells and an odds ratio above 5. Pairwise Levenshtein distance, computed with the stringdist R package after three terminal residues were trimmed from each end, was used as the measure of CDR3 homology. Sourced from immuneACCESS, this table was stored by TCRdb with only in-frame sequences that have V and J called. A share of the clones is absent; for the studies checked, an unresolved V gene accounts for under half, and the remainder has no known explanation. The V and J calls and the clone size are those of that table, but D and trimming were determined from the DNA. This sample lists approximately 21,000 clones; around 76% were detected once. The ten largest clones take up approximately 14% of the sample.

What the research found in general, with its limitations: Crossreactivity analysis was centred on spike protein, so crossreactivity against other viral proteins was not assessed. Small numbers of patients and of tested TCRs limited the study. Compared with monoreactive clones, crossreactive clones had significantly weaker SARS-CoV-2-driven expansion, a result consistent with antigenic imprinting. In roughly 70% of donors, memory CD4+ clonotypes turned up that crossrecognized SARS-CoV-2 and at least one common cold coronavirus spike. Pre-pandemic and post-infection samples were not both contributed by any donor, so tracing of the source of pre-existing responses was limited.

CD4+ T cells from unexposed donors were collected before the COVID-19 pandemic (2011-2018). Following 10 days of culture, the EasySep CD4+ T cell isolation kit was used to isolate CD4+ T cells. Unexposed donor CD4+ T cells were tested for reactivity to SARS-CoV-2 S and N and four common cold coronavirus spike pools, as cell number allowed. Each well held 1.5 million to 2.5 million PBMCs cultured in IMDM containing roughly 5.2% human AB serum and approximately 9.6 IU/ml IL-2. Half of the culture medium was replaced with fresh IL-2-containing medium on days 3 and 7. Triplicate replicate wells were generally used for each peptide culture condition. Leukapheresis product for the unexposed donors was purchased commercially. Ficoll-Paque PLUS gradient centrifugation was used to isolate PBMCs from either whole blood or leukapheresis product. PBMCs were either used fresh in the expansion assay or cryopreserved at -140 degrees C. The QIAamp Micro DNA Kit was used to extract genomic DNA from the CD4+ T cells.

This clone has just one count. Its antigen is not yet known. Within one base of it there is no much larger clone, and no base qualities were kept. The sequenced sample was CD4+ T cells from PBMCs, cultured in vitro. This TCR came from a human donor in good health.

This receptor carries the CDR3 CASSLGGGGSYNEQFF. Read as DNA, the sequence is TGTGCCAGCAGCTTAGGCGGCGGGGGGTCCTACAATGAGCAGTTCTTC. The sequence links TRBV7-2 to TRBJ2-1, and 8 junctional nucleotides match TRBD2. Trimming removed 1 base from V and 1 base from J; the gene matches leave 3 bases unexplained. The germline V gene specifies SGHTA as CDR1 and FQGNSA as CDR2. The CDR3 runs 16 amino acids, cysteine and phenylalanine included. Here the CDR3 DNA is all that survives: 48 bases in frame from base 1.